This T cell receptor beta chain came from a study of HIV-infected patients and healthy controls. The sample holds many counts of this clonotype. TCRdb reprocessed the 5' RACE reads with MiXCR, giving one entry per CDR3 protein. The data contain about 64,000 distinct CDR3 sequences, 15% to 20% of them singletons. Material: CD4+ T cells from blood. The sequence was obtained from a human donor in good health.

CDR3 region: CASSLESGIGSPLHF. Here the CDR3 DNA reads TGCGCCAGCAGCTTGGAATCGGGAATTGGTTCACCCCTCCACTTT. The chain recombines TRBV5-1 with TRBJ1-6; unclear D gene. Per the germline V gene, CDR1 is SGHRS and CDR2 is YFSETQ. The CDR3 consists of 15 residues. Trimming pared 0 bases from V and 9 bases from J, leaving 13 bases between. Based on the CDR3 plus reference TRBV5-1 and TRBJ1-6, the full variable domain is KAGVTQTPRYLIKTRGQQVTLSCSPISGHRSVSWYQQTPGQGLQFLFEYFSETQRNKGNFPGRFSGRQFSNSRSEMNVSTLELGDSALYLCASSLESGIGSPLHFGNGTRLTVT.